The T cell receptor (beta chain) described here comes from a study of blood T cells in healthy people across ages. Whole-study results and caveats: PBMCs that were unsorted prevented a conclusive naive versus antigen-experienced comparison. The unknown donor CMV status may have confounded expanded clonotype changes.

A second about 7 to 12 cycle PCR used barcoded and J-beta primers. TCRdb independently ran MiXCR on the 5' RACE reads; one entry per CDR3 protein. The repertoire includes about 1.4 million distinct CDR3 sequences, approximately 59% of them detected once, and approximately 7% sits in the top ten. Germline values: CDR1 LGHNA, CDR2 YNFKEQ. The CDR3 totals 16 residues. V lost 3 bases and J lost 1; bases outside the gene matches: 2. Comments on this clonotype: The antigen is undetermined.

The J gene is TRBJ2-2, the V gene TRBV4-2; 10 nucleotides align to TRBD1. This TCR came from a man in his late teens or twenties in good health. The specimen sequenced was blood. This chain's CDR3 is CASSQTGGRNTGELFF. The CDR3 coding sequence is TGTGCCAGCAGCCAGACAGGGGGCAGGAACACCGGGGAGCTGTTTTTT.